This is a list of T cell receptor beta chains from one sample in a study of T cells in Graves' hyperthyroidism and ophthalmopathy. In TCRdb, the multiplex PCR reads were re-called with MiXCR into one record per CDR3 protein. The table shows 300,000 to 450,000 distinct CDR3 sequences, with more than 11% occurring only once. Material for sequencing was blood. Receptor source: a woman aged 60 to 75 with Graves' hyperthyroidism. CDR3s include the opening cysteine and the closing phenylalanine or tryptophan. A D gene is named only where the DNA matches it firmly. Part of the rows lack a size; the others show once, few, many or a class for expanded clones.

d_call j_call clone_size v_call cdr3_nt cdr3_aa
- TRBJ2-5 many TRBV3-1 TGTGCCAGCAGCCAAGGGTCTGGCAGCCAAGAGACCCAGTACTTC CASSQGSGSQETQYF
- TRBJ2-1 many TRBV11-3 TGTGCCAGCAGCTTAGATGGCTCCGCTCAGGCCTTCTACAATGAGCAGTTCTTC CASSLDGSAQAFYNEQFF
TRBD2 TRBJ2-1 many TRBV20-1 TGCAGTGCACTAACTAGCGAGAAACACAATGAGCAGTTCTTC CSALTSEKHNEQFF
- TRBJ1-1 many TRBV20-1 TGCAGTGCTAGAGAGGATACAGGGCTTTGGGCAGCTTTCTTT CSAREDTGLWAAFF
- TRBJ2-1 few TRBV6-1 TGTGCCAGCCGCGGGATCCCCGGGGATGAGCAGTTCTTC CASRGIPGDEQFF
TRBD1 TRBJ2-1 - TRBV7-9 TGTGCCAGCAGCGGTGGACAGGGTGTTGTCTTC CASSGGQGVVF
- TRBJ2-7 - TRBV6-2/TRBV6-3 TGTGCCAGCAGTGACGGGACTTCTCTCGAGCAGTACTTC CASSDGTSLEQYF
- TRBJ2-5 - TRBV18 TGTGCCAGCTCACCACCGGCCGGTGAGACCCAGTACTTC CASSPPAGETQYF
- TRBJ1-2 many TRBV18 TGTGCCAGCTCACTCAACAGGGAATATGGCTACACCTTC CASSLNREYGYTF
- TRBJ1-5 - TRBV2 TGTGCCAGCAGTGAGCGGGGTCCCCCCCAGCATTTT CASSERGPPQHF
- TRBJ2-7 many TRBV20-1 TGCAGTGCCCCTCTGCAGGGAAGGACCTACGAGCAGTACTTC CSAPLQGRTYEQYF
TRBD2 TRBJ2-7 many TRBV7-9 TGTGCCAGCAGCAAGATAGCGGGCCCCCCTCCCTACGAGCAGTACTTC CASSKIAGPPPYEQYF
- TRBJ2-3 - TRBV5-1 TGCGCCAGCAGCTTGGCAGGGCCGGACACAGGTACGCAGTATTTT CASSLAGPDTGTQYF
- TRBJ2-7 many TRBV2 TGTGCCAGTGGGGGGCACCGAACTACCTACGAGCAGTACTTC CASGGHRTTYEQYF
- TRBJ1-1 few TRBV20-1 TGCAGTGCTAGGCTTCAGGAAGCTTTCTTT CSARLQEAFF
- TRBJ2-7 few TRBV24-1 TGTGCCACCAGTGATTCCCTAGGGGTGCAGTACTTC CATSDSLGVQYF
TRBD1 TRBJ2-7 many TRBV24-1 TGTGCCACCAGTGATCCCCGACAGGGTTCCTACGAGCAGTACTTC CATSDPRQGSYEQYF
- TRBJ1-2 many TRBV28 TGTGCCAGCAGTTTAAATTTGGGGGGTCTATATGGCTACACCTTC CASSLNLGGLYGYTF
- TRBJ1-1 many TRBV28 TGTGCCAGCAGTCCGACATATCCCATGAACACTGAAGCTTTCTTT CASSPTYPMNTEAFF
- TRBJ2-2 many TRBV2 TGTGCCAGCAGCAGAAGCGGGAACACCGGGGAGCTGTTTTTT CASSRSGNTGELFF
- TRBJ2-4 - TRBV14 TGTGCCAGCAGCCAAGATCAGGAGCCCTATTCTGGCAAAAACATTCAGTACTTC CASSQDQEPYSGKNIQYF
TRBD1 TRBJ1-1 few TRBV10-3 TGTGCCATCAGTTCTGGGACAGGGATAAACACTGAAGCTTTCTTT CAISSGTGINTEAFF
- TRBJ1-1 - TRBV12-3/TRBV12-4 TGTGCCAGCACCCTGGATTGGGCACGTGAAGCTTTCTTT CASTLDWAREAFF